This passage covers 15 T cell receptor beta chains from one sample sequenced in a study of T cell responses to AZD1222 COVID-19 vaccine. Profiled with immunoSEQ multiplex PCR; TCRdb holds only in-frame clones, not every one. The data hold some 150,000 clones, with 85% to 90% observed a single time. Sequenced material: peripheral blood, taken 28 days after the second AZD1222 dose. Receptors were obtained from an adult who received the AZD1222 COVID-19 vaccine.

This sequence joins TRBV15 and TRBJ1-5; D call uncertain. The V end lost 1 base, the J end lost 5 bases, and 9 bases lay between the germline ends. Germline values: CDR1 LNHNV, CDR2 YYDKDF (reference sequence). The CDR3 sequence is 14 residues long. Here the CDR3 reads CATSRGSGDQPQHF. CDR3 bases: TGTGCCACCAGCAGAGGCAGCGGGGATCAGCCCCAGCATTTT.

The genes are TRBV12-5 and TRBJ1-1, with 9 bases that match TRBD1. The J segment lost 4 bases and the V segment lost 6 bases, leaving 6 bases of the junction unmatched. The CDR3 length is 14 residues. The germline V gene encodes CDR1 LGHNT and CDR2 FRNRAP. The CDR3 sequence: CASGAGQGGTEAFF. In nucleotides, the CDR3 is TGTGCTAGTGGCGCGGGACAGGGAGGCACTGAAGCTTTCTTT. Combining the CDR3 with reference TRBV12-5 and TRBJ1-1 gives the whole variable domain DARVTQTPRHKVTEMGQEVTMRCQPILGHNTVFWYRQTMMQGLELLAYFRNRAPLDDSGMPKDRFSAEMPDATLATLKIQPSEPRDSAVYFCASGAGQGGTEAFFGQGTRLTVV.

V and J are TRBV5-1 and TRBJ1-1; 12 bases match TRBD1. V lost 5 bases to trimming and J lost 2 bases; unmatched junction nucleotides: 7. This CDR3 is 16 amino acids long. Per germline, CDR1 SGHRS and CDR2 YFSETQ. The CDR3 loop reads CASSPGTGGLNTEAFF. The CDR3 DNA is TGCGCCAGCAGTCCCGGGACAGGGGGCCTAAACACTGAAGCTTTCTTT.

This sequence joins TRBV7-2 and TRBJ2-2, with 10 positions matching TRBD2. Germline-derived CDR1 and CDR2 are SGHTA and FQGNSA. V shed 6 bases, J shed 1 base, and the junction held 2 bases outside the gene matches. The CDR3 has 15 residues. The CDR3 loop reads CASSRTSGNTGELFF. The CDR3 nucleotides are TGTGCCAGCAGTAGGACTAGCGGGAACACCGGGGAGCTGTTTTTT.

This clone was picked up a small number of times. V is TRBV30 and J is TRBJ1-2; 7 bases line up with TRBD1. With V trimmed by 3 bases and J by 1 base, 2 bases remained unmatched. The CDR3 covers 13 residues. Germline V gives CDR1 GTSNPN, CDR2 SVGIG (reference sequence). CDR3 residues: CAWRDRVNYGYTF. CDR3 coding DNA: TGTGCCTGGAGAGACAGGGTTAACTATGGCTACACCTTC.

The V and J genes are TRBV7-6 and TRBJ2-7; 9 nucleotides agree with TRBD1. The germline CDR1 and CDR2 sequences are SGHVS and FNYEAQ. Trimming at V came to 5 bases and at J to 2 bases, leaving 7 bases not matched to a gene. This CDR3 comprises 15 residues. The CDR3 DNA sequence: TGTGCCAGCAGCCAGGGACAGGGCAGAGCCTACGAGCAGTACTTC. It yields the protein CASSQGQGRAYEQYF.

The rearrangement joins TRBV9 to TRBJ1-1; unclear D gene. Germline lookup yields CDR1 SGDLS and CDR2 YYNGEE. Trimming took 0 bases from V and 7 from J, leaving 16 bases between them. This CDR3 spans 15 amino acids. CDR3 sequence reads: CASSVDGAPSLEAFF. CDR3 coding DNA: TGTGCCAGCAGCGTAGACGGAGCACCGAGCCTTGAAGCTTTCTTT.

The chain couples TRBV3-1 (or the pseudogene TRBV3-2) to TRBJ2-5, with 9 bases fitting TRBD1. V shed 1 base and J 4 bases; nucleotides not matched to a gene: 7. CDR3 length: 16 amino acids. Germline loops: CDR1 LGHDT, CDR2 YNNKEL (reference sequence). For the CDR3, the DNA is TGTGCCAGCAGCCAAGGCTGGACAGGGGATCGAGAGACCCAGTACTTC. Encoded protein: CASSQGWTGDRETQYF.

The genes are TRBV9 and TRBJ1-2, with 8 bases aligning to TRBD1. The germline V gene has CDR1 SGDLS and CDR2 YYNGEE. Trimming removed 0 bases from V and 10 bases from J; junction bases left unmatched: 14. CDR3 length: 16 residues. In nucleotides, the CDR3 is TGTGCCAGCAGCGTAGGGGGGACAGGTCGAGGGGTCCCCTACACCTTC. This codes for CASSVGGTGRGVPYTF.

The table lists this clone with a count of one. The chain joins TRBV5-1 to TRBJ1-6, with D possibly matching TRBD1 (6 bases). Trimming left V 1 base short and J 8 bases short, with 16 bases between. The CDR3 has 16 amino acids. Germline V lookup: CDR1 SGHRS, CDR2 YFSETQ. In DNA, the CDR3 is TGCGCCAGCAGCTTGCGCACAGGGAATTGGGATTCACCCCTCCACTTT. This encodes CASSLRTGNWDSPLHF. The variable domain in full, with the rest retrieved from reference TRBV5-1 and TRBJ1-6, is KAGVTQTPRYLIKTRGQQVTLSCSPISGHRSVSWYQQTPGQGLQFLFEYFSETQRNKGNFPGRFSGRQFSNSRSEMNVSTLELGDSALYLCASSLRTGNWDSPLHFGNGTRLTVT.

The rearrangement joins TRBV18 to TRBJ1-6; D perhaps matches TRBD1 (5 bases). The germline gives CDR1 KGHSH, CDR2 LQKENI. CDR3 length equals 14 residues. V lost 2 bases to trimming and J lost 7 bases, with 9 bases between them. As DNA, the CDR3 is TGTGCCAGCTCACCATCCGGGACCAATTCACCCCTCCACTTT. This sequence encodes CASSPSGTNSPLHF.

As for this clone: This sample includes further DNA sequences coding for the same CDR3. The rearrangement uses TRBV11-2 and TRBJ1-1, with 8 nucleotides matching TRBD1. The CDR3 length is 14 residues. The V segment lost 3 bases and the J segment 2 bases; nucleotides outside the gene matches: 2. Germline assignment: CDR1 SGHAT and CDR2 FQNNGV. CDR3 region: CASSLGQVNTEAFF. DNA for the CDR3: TGTGCCAGCAGCTTGGGACAGGTAAACACTGAAGCTTTCTTT.

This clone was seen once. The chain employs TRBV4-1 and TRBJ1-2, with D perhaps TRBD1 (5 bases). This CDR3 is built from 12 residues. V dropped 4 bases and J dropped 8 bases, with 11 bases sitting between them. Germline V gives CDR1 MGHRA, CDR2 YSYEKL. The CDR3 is CASSLPGGGYTF. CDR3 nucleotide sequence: TGCGCCAGCAGCCTACCTGGGGGGGGCTACACCTTC.

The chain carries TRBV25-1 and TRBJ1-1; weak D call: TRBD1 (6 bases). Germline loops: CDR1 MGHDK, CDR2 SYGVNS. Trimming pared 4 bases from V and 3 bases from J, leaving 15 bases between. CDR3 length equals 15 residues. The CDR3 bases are TGTGCCAGCAGTGCCTCGACGAGGGGGGACACTGAAGCTTTCTTT. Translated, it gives CASSASTRGDTEAFF.

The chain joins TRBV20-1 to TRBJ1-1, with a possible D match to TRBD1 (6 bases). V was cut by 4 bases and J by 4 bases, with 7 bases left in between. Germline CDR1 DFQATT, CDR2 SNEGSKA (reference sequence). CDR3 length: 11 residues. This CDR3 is CSATGVTEAFF. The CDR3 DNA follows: TGCAGTGCTACAGGGGTCACTGAAGCTTTCTTT.